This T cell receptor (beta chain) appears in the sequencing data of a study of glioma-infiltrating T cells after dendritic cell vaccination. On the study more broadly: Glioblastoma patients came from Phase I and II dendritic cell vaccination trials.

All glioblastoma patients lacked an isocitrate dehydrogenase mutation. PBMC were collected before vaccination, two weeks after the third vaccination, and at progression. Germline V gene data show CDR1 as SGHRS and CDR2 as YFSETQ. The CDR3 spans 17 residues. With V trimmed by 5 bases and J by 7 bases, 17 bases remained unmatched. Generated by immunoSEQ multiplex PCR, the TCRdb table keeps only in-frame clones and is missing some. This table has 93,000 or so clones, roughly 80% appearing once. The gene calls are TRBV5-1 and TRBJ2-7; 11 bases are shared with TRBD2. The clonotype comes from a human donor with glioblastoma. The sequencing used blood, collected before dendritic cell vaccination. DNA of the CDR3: TGCGCCAGCAGTCGGGGGGGACTAGCGGACCGCCCCAGGGAGCAGTACTTC. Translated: CASSRGGLADRPREQYF.